These T cell receptor beta chains were read from a single sample in a study of PD-1 blockade in classical Hodgkin lymphoma. Here immunoSEQ multiplex PCR was the method, and the copy in TCRdb shows in-frame clones only, minus some. The sample has approximately 65,000 clones, around nine tenths seen once. The input for sequencing was peripheral blood mononuclear cells (PBMCs), taken before the fourth cycle of nivolumab. These receptors were taken from a human donor with classical Hodgkin lymphoma. CDR3s include the opening cysteine and the closing phenylalanine or tryptophan. Fields, in order: J gene, V gene, D gene, clone size, CDR3 protein, CDR3 DNA. The D gene is left open where the match is weak. Expanded clones are given a class, and other clones once, few, many or no size at all.

TRBJ1-5	TRBV19	-	once	CASSTYPGQPQHF	TGTGCCAGTAGTACCTACCCAGGTCAGCCCCAGCATTTT
TRBJ2-7	TRBV7-8	-	-	CASSTFGGSSYEQYF	TGTGCCAGCAGCACCTTCGGGGGTAGCTCCTACGAGCAGTACTTC
TRBJ1-1	TRBV28	TRBD1	-	CASSFSRDRAAFF	TGTGCCAGCAGTTTTTCCCGGGACAGGGCTGCTTTCTTT
TRBJ2-1	TRBV9	-	-	CASSVRPGEVVDEQFF	TGTGCCAGCAGCGTCCGGCCGGGGGAGGTCGTCGATGAGCAGTTCTTC
TRBJ2-7	TRBV13	TRBD2	-	CASSIAGTSAYEQYF	TGTGCCAGCAGCATAGCCGGGACTAGCGCATACGAGCAGTACTTC
TRBJ2-5	TRBV9	-	-	CASSVTGSQETQYF	TGTGCCAGCAGCGTAACGGGCTCCCAAGAGACCCAGTACTTC
TRBJ2-7	TRBV28	TRBD1	-	CASSFGTGGPYEQYF	TGTGCCAGCAGTTTCGGGACAGGGGGCCCCTACGAGCAGTACTTC
TRBJ2-5	TRBV2	TRBD2	-	CASSDLAGSLKETQYF	TGTGCCAGCAGTGATCTAGCGGGGTCCCTTAAAGAGACCCAGTACTTC
TRBJ2-7	TRBV7-9	-	once	CASSLGATYEQYF	TGTGCCAGCAGCTTAGGTGCTACCTACGAGCAGTACTTC
TRBJ2-1	TRBV6-5	-	-	CASRSGSSYNEQFF	TGTGCCAGCAGGTCAGGTTCCTCCTACAATGAGCAGTTCTTC
TRBJ2-7	TRBV6-5	TRBD1	-	CAIRDSSYEQYF	TGTGCCATACGGGACAGCAGCTACGAGCAGTACTTC
TRBJ1-6	TRBV5-6	TRBD1	-	CASSLAQGVFPSNSPLHF	TGTGCCAGCAGCTTGGCCCAGGGGGTATTCCCCTCGAATTCACCCCTCCACTTT
TRBJ2-5	TRBV7-7	TRBD1	-	CASSRQGGRETQYF	TGTGCCAGCAGCAGACAGGGGGGTCGAGAGACCCAGTACTTC
TRBJ1-5	TRBV2	-	-	CASRAWGGTSNQPQHF	TGTGCCAGCAGGGCGTGGGGGGGGACGAGCAATCAGCCCCAGCATTTT
TRBJ2-7	TRBV5-4	TRBD2	once	CASRIGLAGASAYEQYF	TGTGCCAGCAGGATAGGACTAGCGGGGGCCTCCGCCTACGAGCAGTACTTC
TRBJ2-2	TRBV5-1	TRBD1	-	CASGLDRVGQGAGELFF	TGCGCCAGCGGACTCGACCGCGTGGGACAGGGAGCCGGGGAGCTGTTTTTT
TRBJ2-5	TRBV2	-	-	CASEETFDSEETQYF	TGTGCCAGCGAGGAAACCTTTGACAGCGAAGAGACCCAGTACTTC
TRBJ1-5	TRBV28	-	-	CASSGPRIGSQPQHF	TGTGCCAGCAGTGGACCACGGATCGGTAGTCAGCCCCAGCATTTT
TRBJ1-1	TRBV11-1	-	-	CASSLGMNTEAFF	TGTGCCAGCAGCTTGGGAATGAACACTGAAGCTTTCTTT
TRBJ2-7	TRBV5-6	-	-	CASSLESYEQYF	TGTGCCAGCAGCTTGGAGTCCTACGAGCAGTACTTC
TRBJ1-5	TRBV7-2	-	-	CASSLRQGNQPQHF	TGTGCCAGCAGCTTAAGGCAGGGAAATCAGCCCCAGCATTTT
TRBJ2-4	TRBV28	-	-	CASSLKNIQYF	TGTGCCAGCAGTCTAAAAAACATTCAGTACTTC
TRBJ1-1	TRBV10-3	TRBD1	-	CAISDLGQPRTEAFF	TGTGCCATCAGTGACCTGGGACAGCCAAGGACTGAAGCTTTCTTT
TRBJ2-5	TRBV5-5	TRBD2	-	CASSLVSGRKETQYF	TGTGCCAGCAGCTTGGTTAGCGGGAGAAAAGAGACCCAGTACTTC
TRBJ2-2	TRBV15	TRBD2	once	CATSLAGGPVGELFF	TGTGCCACCAGTCTGGCGGGGGGGCCGGTCGGGGAGCTGTTTTTT
TRBJ2-3	TRBV6-1	-	-	CASSRSGAHTDTQYF	TGTGCCAGCAGTCGGTCTGGGGCTCACACAGATACGCAGTATTTT
TRBJ2-1	TRBV19	TRBD2	-	CASSASGTSYNEQFF	TGTGCCAGTAGTGCTAGCGGGACGTCCTACAATGAGCAGTTCTTC
TRBJ1-5	TRBV18	-	-	CASSRNKAQPQHF	TGTGCCAGCTCACGTAACAAGGCTCAGCCCCAGCATTTT
TRBJ1-4	TRBV18	-	-	CASSPRQATNEKLFF	TGTGCCAGCTCACCCAGACAGGCCACTAATGAAAAACTGTTTTTT
TRBJ1-6	TRBV27	-	-	CASSSPGLNNSPLHF	TGTGCCAGCAGTTCTCCGGGACTGAATAATTCACCCCTCCACTTT
TRBJ1-2	TRBV6-6	-	-	CATGQGGNYGYTF	TGTGCCACGGGCCAGGGCGGGAACTATGGCTACACCTTC
TRBJ1-2	TRBV29-1	-	-	CSVDSTGGYTF	TGCAGCGTTGATTCGACAGGTGGCTACACCTTC
TRBJ2-7	TRBV5-4	-	once	CASSLAGLFSKQYF	TGTGCCAGCAGCTTAGCGGGCCTTTTTAGTAAGCAGTACTTC
TRBJ1-6	TRBV7-2	-	once	CASSYQSSPLHF	TGTGCCAGCAGCTACCAAAGTTCACCCCTCCACTTT
TRBJ2-3	TRBV6-1	TRBD2	-	CASSLTSGNTDTQYF	TGTGCCAGCAGCCTGACTAGCGGAAACACAGATACGCAGTATTTT